This TCR beta chain was observed in a study of T cell responses to AZD1222 COVID-19 vaccine. Study-level results: Nearly half of unique spike-specific TCRs reportedly avoided B.1.351 and B.1.1.7 mutated regions.

Details on this clone: Antigen unknown.

The ends lost 6 bases at V and 2 bases at J; junction bases unmatched: 14. Germline V gives CDR1 MDHEN, CDR2 SYDVKM. The CDR3 runs to 18 residues. Clones were sequenced by immunoSEQ multiplex PCR, and TCRdb holds only the in-frame ones, with some missing. This sample's table has over 140,000 clones. This clonotype was sampled from an adult in good health. The sample consisted of peripheral blood. This chain joins TRBV28 and TRBJ1-5, with 9 bases matching TRBD1. The CDR3 region is CASRWDRESIGGNQPQHF. CDR3 DNA sequence: TGTGCCAGCAGGTGGGACAGGGAATCAATTGGGGGCAATCAGCCCCAGCATTTT.